The T cell receptor (beta chain) described here comes from a study of T cell responses to AZD1222 COVID-19 vaccine. Profiled with immunoSEQ multiplex PCR; TCRdb holds only in-frame clones, not every one. Among approximately 110,000 clones listed, around 86% were seen once. Comment on this clone: Its target is unknown.

Overall study findings and caveats: Baseline seropositives among AZD1222 recipients totaled only five or six.

The V gene's germline CDR1 is SEHNR and CDR2 FQNEAQ (reference sequence). The trim removed 5 bases at V and 6 bases at J, leaving 5 bases unmatched. The CDR3 runs to 14 residues. This specimen consisted of peripheral blood, obtained on day 0 of AZD1222 vaccination. This TCR was sampled from an adult in good health. V and J are TRBV7-9 and TRBJ2-1, with 9 positions matching TRBD1. DNA for the CDR3: TGTGCCAGCAGCCGTGGGACAGGGACCAATGAGCAGTTCTTC. Residues: CASSRGTGTNEQFF.